This is a list of T cell receptor beta chains from one sample in a study of cytomegalovirus exposure and HLA in healthy donors. Sequencing used immunoSEQ multiplex PCR; TCRdb keeps in-frame clones, though not all of them. The sample holds fewer than 100,000 clones, around four fifths seen once. The specimen sequenced was PBMCs. All receptors come from a male donor in good health and CMV-seropositive. The CDR3 runs from the conserved cysteine through the conserved F or W. The order of the fields is J gene, D gene, clone size, V gene, CDR3 DNA, CDR3 protein. The D gene is left open where the match is weak. Size is stated for part of the rows, as once, few or many counts, or as a class when the clone is expanded.

J: TRBJ2-3; D: .; size: .; V: TRBV7-2; DNA: TGTGCCAGCAGCTTACAGACAGATACGCAGTATTTT; CDR3: CASSLQTDTQYF
J: TRBJ2-3; D: .; size: .; V: TRBV5-1; DNA: TGCGCCAGCAGCTTGGCCATCCCCACAGATACGCAGTATTTT; CDR3: CASSLAIPTDTQYF
J: TRBJ2-1; D: TRBD2; size: .; V: TRBV9; DNA: TGTGCCAGCAGCGACTTAGCGGGGGGCTACAATGAGCAGTTCTTC; CDR3: CASSDLAGGYNEQFF
J: TRBJ1-1; D: .; size: .; V: TRBV7-9; DNA: TGTGCCAGCAGCTTAGCGGAGTACACTGAAGCTTTCTTT; CDR3: CASSLAEYTEAFF
J: TRBJ2-5; D: .; size: once; V: TRBV27; DNA: TGTGCCAGCAGTTATAGGGGGGAGACCCAGTACTTC; CDR3: CASSYRGETQYF
J: TRBJ2-2; D: .; size: .; V: TRBV7-3; DNA: TGTGCCAGCAGCCCCAGTTCGCCCACCGGGGAGCTGTTTTTT; CDR3: CASSPSSPTGELFF
J: TRBJ2-7; D: TRBD1; size: .; V: TRBV6-5; DNA: TGTGCCAGCAGTTCTCTTACTTTGACAGGGACGTACGAGCAGTACTTC; CDR3: CASSSLTLTGTYEQYF
J: TRBJ2-5; D: .; size: .; V: TRBV5-4; DNA: TGTGCCAGCAGGTCACAGGCTAGCGCAGAGACCCAGTACTTC; CDR3: CASRSQASAETQYF
J: TRBJ2-7; D: TRBD1; size: .; V: TRBV28; DNA: TGTGCCAGCAGTTTATGGAGGGACAGGGATGGGTACGAGCAGTACTTC; CDR3: CASSLWRDRDGYEQYF
J: TRBJ1-1; D: .; size: .; V: TRBV2; DNA: TGTGCCGTCCGGGGGGATGGTGAAGCTTTCTTT; CDR3: CAVRGDGEAFF
J: TRBJ2-5; D: TRBD2; size: .; V: TRBV2; DNA: TGTGCCAGCAGGACCCTCGGGGGGGGCGAAGAGACCCAGTACTTC; CDR3: CASRTLGGGEETQYF
J: TRBJ2-2; D: TRBD2; size: .; V: TRBV7-2; DNA: TGTGCCAGCAGCACTCGGACTAGCGGGGCCAACACCGGGGAGCTGTTTTTT; CDR3: CASSTRTSGANTGELFF
J: TRBJ2-7; D: .; size: .; V: TRBV19; DNA: TGTGCCAGTAGTAGGTCCAGTGCGGGTGACGAGCAGTACTTC; CDR3: CASSRSSAGDEQYF
J: TRBJ2-1; D: .; size: few; V: TRBV14; DNA: TGTGCCAGCAGCCAAGATTGGGAGTTTAACAATGAGCAGTTCTTC; CDR3: CASSQDWEFNNEQFF
J: TRBJ1-5; D: .; size: .; V: TRBV28; DNA: TGTGCCAGCAGACTCCAAGGGGCTAGCAATCAGCCCCAGCATTTT; CDR3: CASRLQGASNQPQHF
J: TRBJ2-7; D: .; size: .; V: TRBV28; DNA: TGTGCCAGCGGGGGACACTCCTACGAGCAGTACTTC; CDR3: CASGGHSYEQYF
J: TRBJ2-7; D: TRBD1; size: .; V: TRBV18; DNA: TGTGCCAGCTCACCCTTGAGGGGACAGGCTACCTACGAGCAGTACTTC; CDR3: CASSPLRGQATYEQYF
J: TRBJ2-2; D: TRBD1; size: .; V: TRBV28; DNA: TGTGCCAGCAGTTTCGACAGGGCCGTAATTGAGGATAACACCGGGGAGCTGTTTTTT; CDR3: CASSFDRAVIEDNTGELFF
J: TRBJ2-5; D: .; size: .; V: TRBV7-9; DNA: TGTGCCAGCAGCTTATCCCAGGGTCAAGAGACCCAGTACTTC; CDR3: CASSLSQGQETQYF
J: TRBJ2-1; D: .; size: .; V: TRBV2; DNA: TGTGCCAGCAGTGAATCCCCGGGAGTGGTAAGCGACAATGAGCAGTTCTTC; CDR3: CASSESPGVVSDNEQFF
J: TRBJ1-1; D: TRBD1; size: few; V: TRBV19; DNA: TGTGCCAGTAGTGTCGACAGGGGAACTGAAGCTTTCTTT; CDR3: CASSVDRGTEAFF
J: TRBJ2-5; D: .; size: .; V: TRBV5-1; DNA: TGCGCCAGCAGGGATGCCACGGGGAGGAAGACCCAGTACTTC; CDR3: CASRDATGRKTQYF
J: TRBJ1-1; D: .; size: .; V: TRBV28; DNA: TGTGCCAGCAGTGGACAGATTACGGGGACTGAAGCTTTCTTT; CDR3: CASSGQITGTEAFF
J: TRBJ2-2; D: .; size: .; V: TRBV18; DNA: TGTGCCAGCTCACCACGGCAGGGGAACACCGGGGAGCTGTTTTTT; CDR3: CASSPRQGNTGELFF
J: TRBJ2-1; D: .; size: .; V: TRBV29-1; DNA: TGCAGCGTGCCAACGGGGGCGGGAGATTCCTACAATGAGCAGTTCTTC; CDR3: CSVPTGAGDSYNEQFF
J: TRBJ2-1; D: TRBD1; size: .; V: TRBV27; DNA: TGTGCCAGCAGCTTGAGGGGGACAGGGCTTGTCAATGAGCAGTTCTTC; CDR3: CASSLRGTGLVNEQFF
J: TRBJ1-5; D: .; size: .; V: TRBV27; DNA: TGTGCCAGCAGTTTACGAGCCGATCAGCCCCAGCATTTT; CDR3: CASSLRADQPQHF
J: TRBJ2-7; D: TRBD1; size: .; V: TRBV6-1; DNA: TGTGCCAGCAGTGAGACAGGGGTGGGGCTCTACGAGCAGTACTTC; CDR3: CASSETGVGLYEQYF
J: TRBJ2-1; D: TRBD2; size: .; V: TRBV28; DNA: TGTGCCAGCAGTTTATACTCGGGACTAGCGGGGATGGGTGAGCAGTTCTTC; CDR3: CASSLYSGLAGMGEQFF
J: TRBJ2-1; D: TRBD2; size: .; V: TRBV29-1; DNA: TGCAGCGTTGAAGGAGGGACTAGCGGGTTTTCTTCCTACAATGAGCAGTTCTTC; CDR3: CSVEGGTSGFSSYNEQFF
J: TRBJ2-3; D: .; size: .; V: TRBV7-9; DNA: TGTGCCAGCAGCTTGTGGGGGGTGAGGAACACAGATACGCAGTATTTT; CDR3: CASSLWGVRNTDTQYF
J: TRBJ2-7; D: TRBD2; size: .; V: TRBV5-1; DNA: TGCGCCAGCAGCTTGGCCAGCGGGGATCTATCCGAGCAGTACTTC; CDR3: CASSLASGDLSEQYF
J: TRBJ2-5; D: .; size: .; V: TRBV20-1; DNA: TGCAGTGCTAGTACTCGGGGGACCCAGTACTTC; CDR3: CSASTRGTQYF
J: TRBJ1-2; D: .; size: .; V: TRBV27; DNA: TGTGCCAGCAAAATGGGGGGACGTCCAACTTTTTGGGGTGGCTACACCTTC; CDR3: CASKMGGRPTFWGGYTF
J: TRBJ2-1; D: TRBD2; size: .; V: TRBV6-6; DNA: TGTGCCAGCAGATTACTAGCGGGAGATAATGAGCAGTTCTTC; CDR3: CASRLLAGDNEQFF
J: TRBJ1-1; D: TRBD1; size: .; V: TRBV11-2; DNA: TGTGCCAGCAGCCCCTGGACAGGGGGCAACACTGAAGCTTTCTTT; CDR3: CASSPWTGGNTEAFF